This paragraph covers one T cell receptor beta chain sequence. Per the germline V gene, CDR1 is SGHDT and CDR2 is YYEEEE. The CDR3 spans 17 residues. Trimming removed 4 bases from V and 8 bases from J; junction bases left unmatched: 19. The sample belongs to a study of blood T cell repertoires in COVID-19. At the level of the study: The study drew acute and convalescent COVID-19 samples from the United States, Italy and Spain. The cDNA or gDNA used as material had been derived from T cells, B-cell-depleted T cells, or PBMCs.

In the authors' workflow: Reference gene primer amplification in the assay estimated nucleated cell counts. The repertoire was sequenced with immunoSEQ multiplex PCR; TCRdb's copy has only in-frame clones and lacks some. V and J calls and clone size are those listed in that table; D and trimming were worked out from the DNA. The table has about 250,000 clones, approximately 84% seen once. This TCR was recovered from a man aged 45-65 years with active or convalescent COVID-19. The V call is TRBV5-6, the J call TRBJ1-2; TRBD1 matches at 8 bases. The sequenced sample consisted of peripheral blood. CDR3 sequence: CASSQRAGGALIRGYTF. The CDR3 region has the DNA TGTGCCAGCAGCCAGAGGGCAGGGGGCGCGTTGATCCGCGGCTACACCTTC. Complete variable domain (other parts from reference TRBV5-6 and TRBJ1-2): DAGVTQSPTHLIKTRGQQVTLRCSPKSGHDTVSWYQQALGQGPQFIFQYYEEEERQRGNFPDRFSGHQFPNYSSELNVNALLLGDSALYLCASSQRAGGALIRGYTFGSGTRLTVV.